This TCR beta chain was documented in a study of CD8+ T cells in alopecia areata. The authors extracted RNA and reverse transcribed it into cDNA as the sequencing template. The protocol was immunoSEQ multiplex PCR, while the TCRdb copy is restricted to in-frame clones and leaves out a portion. This sample carries about 19,000 clones, around three fifths of them seen once, and the ten largest clones take 6% to 7%. About this clone: The antigen is unknown.

The study's findings and limits: TCR sharing across patients was less clear than in mice, possibly HLA-related.

Trimming removed 5 bases from V and 8 bases from J, with 15 bases in between. Germline V gene sequence: CDR1 SGHVT, CDR2 SQSDAQ. The CDR3 loop spans 13 amino acids. The study team obtained lesional scalp punch biopsies and peripheral blood from alopecia areata patients. This TCR came from a human donor with alopecia areata. The material sequenced was skin, taken at week 0. The rearrangement uses TRBV7-4 and TRBJ1-1; D is undetermined. The CDR3 spells CASSPTPRPEAFF. CDR3 nucleotides: TGTGCCAGCAGCCCCACCCCACGGCCGGAAGCTTTCTTT.